Listed below are T cell receptor beta chains from one sample, sequenced in a study of CD8+CD57+ T cells in acquired aplastic anemia. TCRdb itself ran the reads through MiXCR, one entry per CDR3 protein. The data show around 430,000 distinct CDR3 sequences, with about a third seen just once and 0.75% to 0.95% held by the top ten. Sequencing was carried out using sorted CD4+, CD8+, or CD8+CD57+ T cells (not recorded which) from PBMCs. These receptors were obtained from a human donor with aplastic anemia. The CDR3 runs from the conserved cysteine through the conserved F or W. The D gene is left open where the match is weak. Rows give clone size only sometimes, using once, few, many, or a class for an expanded clone.

J: TRBJ1-2
size: few
D: TRBD1
V: TRBV25-1
DNA: TGTGCCAGCAGCCAGGACAGGCCTAACTATGGCTACACCTTC
CDR3: CASSQDRPNYGYTF

J: TRBJ1-1
size: few
D: .
V: TRBV10-3
DNA: TGTGCCATCAGTGCGGTGGGGATGAACACTGAAGCTTTCTTT
CDR3: CAISAVGMNTEAFF

J: TRBJ2-6
size: many
D: .
V: TRBV2
DNA: TGTGCCAGCAGTGAAACGAGCTCTGGGGCCAACGTCCTGACTTTC
CDR3: CASSETSSGANVLTF

J: TRBJ2-2
size: .
D: .
V: TRBV20-1
DNA: TGCAGTGCCAGCAGAGCTCCGGGGTCTTGGCTGGGCGGGGAGCTGTTTTTT
CDR3: CSASRAPGSWLGGELFF

J: TRBJ1-5
size: .
D: .
V: TRBV10-3
DNA: TGTGCCATCAGTGAAGCCTGGGCTCGGCCCCAGCATTTT
CDR3: CAISEAWARPQHF

J: TRBJ1-2
size: .
D: .
V: TRBV10-3
DNA: TGTGCCATCAGTGGCATTAGGACCTATGGCTACACCTTC
CDR3: CAISGIRTYGYTF

J: TRBJ2-7
size: .
D: .
V: TRBV5-1
DNA: TGCGCCAGCAGCTTGATCGGGACTGACTTCCACGAGCAGTACTTC
CDR3: CASSLIGTDFHEQYF

J: TRBJ1-2
size: many
D: .
V: TRBV6-1
DNA: TGTGCCAGCAGTTTTACGGGGGGGGGAGGCTATGGCTACACCTTC
CDR3: CASSFTGGGGYGYTF

J: TRBJ1-6
size: many
D: .
V: TRBV7-2
DNA: TGTGCCAGCAGCTTCCGCAGGGATAATTCACCCCTCCACTTT
CDR3: CASSFRRDNSPLHF

J: TRBJ1-5
size: few
D: .
V: TRBV6-5
DNA: TGTGCCAGCAGTTACTGGGGTAATCAGCCCCAGCATTTT
CDR3: CASSYWGNQPQHF

J: TRBJ1-3
size: many
D: .
V: TRBV15
DNA: TGTGCCACCAGCAGACAGGCAGTATGGGGGAGTAACACCATATATTTT
CDR3: CATSRQAVWGSNTIYF

J: TRBJ2-7
size: .
D: .
V: TRBV7-8
DNA: TGTGCCAGCAGCTTAGCACAGGGCCCCTCCTACGAGCAGTACTTC
CDR3: CASSLAQGPSYEQYF

J: TRBJ1-1
size: many
D: .
V: TRBV5-4
DNA: TGTGCCAGCAGCTTGGTTGGGACATCGAACACTGAAGCTTTCTTT
CDR3: CASSLVGTSNTEAFF

J: TRBJ2-7
size: many
D: .
V: TRBV2
DNA: TGTGCCAGCAGTGAGCCGACAGGCAACCGTGCCTACGAGCAGTACTTC
CDR3: CASSEPTGNRAYEQYF

J: TRBJ1-2
size: many
D: TRBD1
V: TRBV29-1
DNA: TGCAGCGTCGGACTCACAGGGGGTCATGGCTACACCTTC
CDR3: CSVGLTGGHGYTF

J: TRBJ2-2
size: .
D: .
V: TRBV20-1
DNA: TGCAGTGCTAGAGACCTGGTTTCATATCCGAACACCGGGGAGCTGTTTTTT
CDR3: CSARDLVSYPNTGELFF

J: TRBJ1-1
size: once
D: TRBD1
V: TRBV10-3
DNA: TGTGCCAGCAGTGAGTACAGGGGGCTCTCTGAAGCTTTCTTT
CDR3: CASSEYRGLSEAFF

J: TRBJ2-6
size: .
D: .
V: TRBV20-1
DNA: TGCAGTGCTAGCAACAGGCGGATGGTCAACGTCCTGACTTTC
CDR3: CSASNRRMVNVLTF

J: TRBJ1-2
size: many
D: .
V: TRBV9
DNA: TGTGCCAGCAGCGGAGCCTCCCGCTACACCTTC
CDR3: CASSGASRYTF

J: TRBJ1-3
size: few
D: .
V: TRBV7-6
DNA: TGTGCCAGCAGCTCCTCCGGCCCCTCTGGAAACACCATATATTTT
CDR3: CASSSSGPSGNTIYF

J: TRBJ1-1
size: many
D: .
V: TRBV10-3
DNA: TGTGCCATCAGTGACACTGGATCCACTGAAGCTTTCTTT
CDR3: CAISDTGSTEAFF

J: TRBJ1-1
size: .
D: .
V: TRBV30
DNA: TGTGCCTGGAGGCAGACAGGTGGGGGCACTGAAGCTTTCTTT
CDR3: CAWRQTGGGTEAFF

J: TRBJ1-6
size: .
D: .
V: TRBV7-2
DNA: TGTGCCAGCAGCTTAGGGCAGACTAGTTCACCCCTCCACTTT
CDR3: CASSLGQTSSPLHF

J: TRBJ1-6
size: many
D: .
V: TRBV6-1
DNA: TGTGCCAGCAGTGAACCGGGACGGGTTAATTCACCCCTCCACTTT
CDR3: CASSEPGRVNSPLHF

J: TRBJ2-1
size: few
D: .
V: TRBV7-2
DNA: TGTGCCAGCAGCCAAGGCGCGGCCTCGGGTGAGCAGTTCTTC
CDR3: CASSQGAASGEQFF

J: TRBJ1-5
size: .
D: .
V: TRBV10-3
DNA: TGTGCCATCAGTGAGTCGGTGCGCGGTAGCAATCAGCCCCAGCATTTT
CDR3: CAISESVRGSNQPQHF

J: TRBJ1-6
size: .
D: .
V: TRBV4-3
DNA: TGCGCCAGCAGCCCCATGGTGGCGAGCTCCTATAATTCACCCCTCCACTTT
CDR3: CASSPMVASSYNSPLHF

J: TRBJ2-5
size: .
D: TRBD2
V: TRBV3-1
DNA: TGTGCCAGCAGCCCAGCTAGCGGGGGGACGGAGACCCAGTACTTC
CDR3: CASSPASGGTETQYF

J: TRBJ1-3
size: .
D: TRBD1
V: TRBV29-1
DNA: TGCAGCGTAACAGGGGGTGACTCTGGAAACACCATATATTTT
CDR3: CSVTGGDSGNTIYF

J: TRBJ2-2
size: .
D: TRBD2
V: TRBV4-2
DNA: TGTGCCAGCAGCCTAGGGACTAGCGGAAGACCCGGGGAGCTGTTTTTT
CDR3: CASSLGTSGRPGELFF

J: TRBJ1-1
size: many
D: TRBD1
V: TRBV7-8
DNA: TGTGCCAGCAGCTTAGCCGACAGGGGGTGGACTGAAGCTTTCTTT
CDR3: CASSLADRGWTEAFF

J: TRBJ2-7
size: many
D: .
V: TRBV7-2
DNA: TGTGCCAGCAGCTCCGATGCTGACAAGCGCGAGCAGTACTTC
CDR3: CASSSDADKREQYF

J: TRBJ1-5
size: .
D: TRBD1
V: TRBV15
DNA: TGTGCCACCAGCAGGTTGGGACAGGGGGCCGATCAGCCCCAGCATTTT
CDR3: CATSRLGQGADQPQHF

J: TRBJ2-3
size: few
D: TRBD2
V: TRBV7-2
DNA: TGTGCCAGCAGCCCCCGGACCCGGGAGGGTACGCAGTATTTT
CDR3: CASSPRTREGTQYF

J: TRBJ2-7
size: many
D: .
V: TRBV20-1
DNA: TGCAGTGCAACCCTCTTTCCGGGGTCGATCGACGAGCAGTACTTC
CDR3: CSATLFPGSIDEQYF

J: TRBJ2-1
size: .
D: TRBD2
V: TRBV20-1
DNA: TGCAGTGCTCGCCGATGGTTACTAGCGGGAGCGGGAAATGAGCAGTTCTTC
CDR3: CSARRWLLAGAGNEQFF

J: TRBJ1-1
size: .
D: .
V: TRBV6-1
DNA: TGTGCCACGTACCGAGGAGATCGGAACACTGAAGCTTTCTTT
CDR3: CATYRGDRNTEAFF

J: TRBJ1-2
size: few
D: .
V: TRBV5-6
DNA: TGTGCCAGCAGCAGCAGTCTGACTAACTATGGCTACACCTTC
CDR3: CASSSSLTNYGYTF

J: TRBJ2-5
size: many
D: .
V: TRBV29-1
DNA: TGCAGCGTTGAAGTACCGGGACCGGAGACCCAGTACTTC
CDR3: CSVEVPGPETQYF

J: TRBJ2-3
size: many
D: .
V: TRBV9
DNA: TGTGCCAGCAGCGCCAGGGAGCGTACCACAGATACGCAGTATTTT
CDR3: CASSARERTTDTQYF

J: TRBJ1-2
size: few
D: .
V: TRBV6-1
DNA: TGTGCCAGCACTACAGGGTTGACTAACTATGGCTACACCTTC
CDR3: CASTTGLTNYGYTF

J: TRBJ2-1
size: few
D: .
V: TRBV2
DNA: TGTGCCAGCAGTCCCCCTGTATCTATCTCCGATGAGCAGTTCTTC
CDR3: CASSPPVSISDEQFF

J: TRBJ2-7
size: .
D: .
V: TRBV3-1
DNA: TGTGCCAGCAGCCAAGAACACGGGGGTCTCTACGAGCAGTACTTC
CDR3: CASSQEHGGLYEQYF

J: TRBJ2-5
size: few
D: .
V: TRBV20-1
DNA: TGCAGTGCTAGAGGTACCGGGGAAGGATGGGAGACCCAGTACTTC
CDR3: CSARGTGEGWETQYF

J: TRBJ1-2
size: .
D: .
V: TRBV2
DNA: TGTGCCAGCAGTGAGACGGCCATACCATATGGCTACACCTTC
CDR3: CASSETAIPYGYTF

J: TRBJ1-6
size: many
D: TRBD1
V: TRBV20-1
DNA: TGCAGTGCTTCGCGCACGGCAGGGGGGCGTAATTCACCCCTCCACTTT
CDR3: CSASRTAGGRNSPLHF

J: TRBJ2-7
size: many
D: .
V: TRBV13
DNA: TGTGCCAGCAGCTTAGGCTTCTCCTACGAGCAGTACTTC
CDR3: CASSLGFSYEQYF

J: TRBJ1-2
size: many
D: TRBD1
V: TRBV13
DNA: TGTGCCAGCAGCTCACGACAGGGGGAATATGGCTACACCTTC
CDR3: CASSSRQGEYGYTF

J: TRBJ1-3
size: .
D: .
V: TRBV25-1
DNA: TGTGTCAGCAGCCTTTTGGGGACCTCTGGAAACACCATATATTTT
CDR3: CVSSLLGTSGNTIYF

J: TRBJ1-3
size: many
D: .
V: TRBV19
DNA: TGTGCCAGTAGGCCGAACGGCGCGGGAAACACCATATATTTT
CDR3: CASRPNGAGNTIYF

J: TRBJ2-5
size: .
D: .
V: TRBV2
DNA: TGTGCCAGCAGTGAAGCCCGGATTAATTGGGACGGATCCCAAGAGACCCAGTACTTC
CDR3: CASSEARINWDGSQETQYF

J: TRBJ1-2
size: .
D: .
V: TRBV5-1
DNA: TGCGCCAGCAGCTTGGAGGACAACTGGAAGTACACCTTC
CDR3: CASSLEDNWKYTF

J: TRBJ2-1
size: .
D: TRBD1
V: TRBV20-1
DNA: TGCAGTGTTCTCGACAGGGTCTACAATGAGCAGTTCTTC
CDR3: CSVLDRVYNEQFF

J: TRBJ2-1
size: few
D: .
V: TRBV20-1
DNA: TGCAGTGCTAGTGGACCCGAATACAATGAGCAGTTCTTC
CDR3: CSASGPEYNEQFF